The 6 T cell receptor beta chains given below trace back to one sample, sequenced in a study of molecular identifiers for immune sequencing clone quantification. TCRdb itself ran the PCR reads through MiXCR, one entry per CDR3 protein. Among 50,000 to 65,000 distinct CDR3 sequences, roughly 24% were seen once, and the ten largest hold 1.5% to 2%. Sequencing was carried out using naive CD8+ T cells from blood, with Jurkat cell RNA spiked in. Subset given: FACS-sorted CD8+CD4-CCR7+CD45RA+ naive T cells. These receptors were obtained from a human donor in good health. Some libraries in this study had Jurkat cell RNA spiked in.

This clonotype was seen at least ten times. An end of the junction differs from the germline gene, which may be a read error. The J gene is TRBJ2-3, the V gene TRBV7-6, with a possible D match to TRBD2 (6 bases). Per the germline V gene, CDR1 is SGHVS and CDR2 is FNYEAQ. The CDR3 length is 14 residues. CDR3 amino acids: CASSPETRGDTRYF. The DNA for the CDR3 is TGTGCCAGCAGCCCCGAGACTAGAGGTGATACGCGGTATTTT.

To note about this clonotype: A single base separates this from a much larger clone, so it may be a read error. Likely a read error: the CDR3 ends without its conserved phenylalanine or tryptophan. The chain uses TRBV30 and TRBJ1-1; D remains unclear. The CDR3 is 9 residues long. Per germline, CDR1 GTSNPN and CDR2 SVGIG (reference sequence). The V and J ends lost 5 bases and 8 bases respectively, with 6 bases between them. CDR3 bases: TGTGCCTGGGACCCCGAAGCTTTCCTT. Encoded protein: CAWDPEAFL.

In its sample, this clonotype was seen many times. The genes are TRBV7-9 and TRBJ2-7, with 8 bases identical to TRBD1. There are 14 residues in the CDR3. V gave up 5 bases and J gave up 7 bases; unmatched junction bases: 10. Germline CDR1 is SEHNR and CDR2 is FQNEAQ (reference sequence). The CDR3 reads CASSPRDRLREQYF. CDR3 nucleotides: TGTGCCAGCAGCCCGCGGGACAGGTTGAGGGAGCAGTACTTC.

Ten or more counts support this clonotype. This chain's CDR3 is CASSEDSHTEAFF. As DNA, the CDR3 is TGTGCCAGCAGTGAAGACTCGCACACTGAAGCTTTCTTT. This chain uses TRBV2 with TRBJ1-1, with no clear D. Germline CDR1 SNHLY, CDR2 FYNNEI. CDR3 length: 13 amino acids. V gave up 1 base and J gave up 3 bases, with 6 bases separating them.

Remarks on this clonotype: A much bigger clone sits one base away, suggesting this may be a read error. The genes are TRBV6-5 and TRBJ2-7; 8 bases line up with TRBD2. Germline V CDR1 and CDR2: MNHEY, SVGAGI. The CDR3 loop spans 15 amino acids. The CDR3 here is CASSHSGGRSDEQYF. The CDR3 coding sequence is TGTGCCAGCAGTCACTCGGGCGGGAGGAGCGACGAGCAGTACTTC.

In this sample, this clonotype turned up a few times. The V and J genes are TRBV10-3 and TRBJ2-7, with TRBD2 as a possible D gene (6 bases). V was shortened by 3 bases and J by 2 bases, with 11 bases between the two germline ends. Germline V gives CDR1 ENHRY, CDR2 SYGVKD. This CDR3 region has 14 residues. In nucleotides, the CDR3 is TGTGCCATCAGTGATCAGGAGGGGACCTACGAGCAGTACTTC. Its protein product is CAISDQEGTYEQYF.